This entry describes one T cell receptor (beta chain). Which antigen it targets is not known. Within one base of it there is no much larger clone, and no base qualities were kept. TCRbeta CDR3 regions were amplified from genomic DNA by means of the immunoSEQ Assay, a bias-controlled multiplex PCR. The published analysis was carried out like this. The number of nucleated cells in each sample was estimated from the amplification of reference gene primers within the assay. Sequence reads were collapsed and filtered to measure the absolute abundance of every unique TCRbeta CDR3 rearrangement. Productive Simpson clonality was computed per sample as the square root of Simpson's diversity index over productive rearrangements. Sourced from immuneACCESS, this table was stored by TCRdb with only in-frame sequences that have V and J called. A share of the clones is absent; for the studies checked, an unresolved V gene accounts for under half, and the remainder has no known explanation. For V, J and clone size, that table is used; D and trimming come from the DNA. Here the sample has around 200,000 clones; more than 70% occur a single time. The top ten clonotypes cover roughly 7.8% of the sample.

This sample is part of a study of blood T cell repertoires in COVID-19 (dated by TCRdb to 2019 to 2021). Study-level background: Samples covering the acute and convalescent phases of COVID-19 were provided by collaborators in the United States, Italy and Spain. The samples were drawn from the first 160 participants of the ongoing ImmuneRACE study and from 950 to 1,500 subjects provided by 6 global collaborators. The prospective study material was composed of cDNA or gDNA derived from T cells, B-cell-depleted T cells, or PBMCs. A de-identified subject ID, COVID-19 status, age in years and sex were almost always included in the sample metadata. A freely available public database, intended as a resource for researchers studying the immune response to SARS-CoV-2, is where the repertoires were released. The dataset comprised deeply sampled blood TCRbeta repertoires from subjects exposed to, actively infected with, or recovered from COVID-19. Where HLA class I and class II types were available, the types were taken from metadata supplied by the sample provider, not from assay-based typing. The paper as a whole reports these results and caveats: How much clinical and demographic metadata was included differed by source and by participant, and the metadata was provided uncurated.

Collaborating institutions collected whole blood in K2EDTA tubes following their own protocols. Collaborator samples were shipped for TCRbeta analysis as frozen whole blood, isolated PBMCs, or DNA extracted from either sample type. The CDR3 runs 12 residues from the cysteine to the phenylalanine. Only the CDR3 DNA is retained, 36 bases long and in frame from the first base. V sheds 5 bases and J sheds 5 bases, leaving 7 bases between their ends. The sequence was collected from a man in his forties with active or convalescent COVID-19. The chain couples TRBV12-3 or TRBV12-4 to TRBJ1-5, with no D gene named confidently. The sample consisted of peripheral blood. The sequence in DNA is TGTGCCAGCAGTGCTTCGGATCAGCCCCAGCATTTT. Its translation is CASSASDQPQHF.